Given below is one T cell receptor beta chain in context. Deletions cut 5 bases from V and 5 bases from J, with 10 bases between. There are 13 residues in the CDR3. Per the germline V gene, CDR1 is KGHSH and CDR2 is LQKENI. Clones were read by immunoSEQ multiplex PCR, and TCRdb kept only the in-frame ones, dropping some. The repertoire consists of roughly 260,000 clones, with 70% to 85% occurring once and the leading ten covering more than 4.5%. The data belong to a study of blood T cell repertoires in COVID-19. The material sequenced was peripheral blood. The rearrangement uses TRBV18 and TRBJ1-5, with TRBD1 as a possible D gene (6 bases). The receptor was derived from a woman of 80 years or more with active or convalescent COVID-19. In nucleotides, the CDR3 is TGTGCCAGCTCATCAGGGGACGATCAGCCCCAGCATTTT. Protein: CASSSGDDQPQHF.